One TCR beta chain is described in this entry. The V end lost 0 bases, the J end lost 6 bases, and 8 bases lay between the germline ends. This CDR3 comprises 13 residues. Germline assignment: CDR1 LGHDT and CDR2 YNNKEL (reference sequence). This sample was included in a study of blood T cell repertoires in COVID-19. Assay used: immunoSEQ multiplex PCR; TCRdb lists only in-frame clones, some missing. Of roughly 75,000 clones listed, about nine tenths are singletons. The V and J genes are TRBV3-1 (or the pseudogene TRBV3-2) and TRBJ1-2, with TRBD1 as a possible D gene (5 bases). The sequenced sample was peripheral blood. This TCR was sampled from a human donor in a cohort sampled during active COVID-19. The CDR3 spells CASSQDWGDGYTF. The CDR3, as DNA: TGTGCCAGCAGCCAAGATTGGGGGGATGGCTACACCTTC.